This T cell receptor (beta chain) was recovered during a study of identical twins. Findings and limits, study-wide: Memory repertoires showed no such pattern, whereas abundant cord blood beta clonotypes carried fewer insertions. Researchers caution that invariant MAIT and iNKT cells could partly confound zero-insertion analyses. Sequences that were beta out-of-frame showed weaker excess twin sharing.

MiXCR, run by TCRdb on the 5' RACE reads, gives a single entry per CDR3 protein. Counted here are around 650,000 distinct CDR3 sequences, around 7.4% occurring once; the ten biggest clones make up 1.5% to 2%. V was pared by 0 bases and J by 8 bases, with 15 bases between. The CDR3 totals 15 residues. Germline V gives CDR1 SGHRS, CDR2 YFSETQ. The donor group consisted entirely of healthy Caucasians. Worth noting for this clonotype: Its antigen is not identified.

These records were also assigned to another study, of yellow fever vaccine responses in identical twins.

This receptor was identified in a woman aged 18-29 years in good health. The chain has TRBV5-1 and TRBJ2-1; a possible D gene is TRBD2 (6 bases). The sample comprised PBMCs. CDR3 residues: CASSLVGTGGYEQFF. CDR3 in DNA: TGCGCCAGCAGCTTGGTCGGGACTGGGGGGTATGAGCAGTTCTTC.